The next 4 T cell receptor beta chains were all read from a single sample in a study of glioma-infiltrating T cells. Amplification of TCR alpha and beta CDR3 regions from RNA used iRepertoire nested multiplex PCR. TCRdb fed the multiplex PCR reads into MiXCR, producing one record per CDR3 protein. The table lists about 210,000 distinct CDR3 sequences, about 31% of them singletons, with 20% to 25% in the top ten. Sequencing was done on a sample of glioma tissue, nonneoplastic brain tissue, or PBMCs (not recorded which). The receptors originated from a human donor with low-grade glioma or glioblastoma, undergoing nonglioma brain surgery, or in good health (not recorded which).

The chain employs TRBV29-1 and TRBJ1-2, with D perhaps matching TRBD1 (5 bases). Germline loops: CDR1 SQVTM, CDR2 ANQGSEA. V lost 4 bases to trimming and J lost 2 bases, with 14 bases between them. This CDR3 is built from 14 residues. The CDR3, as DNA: TGCAGCGTTGCTGAGGGCGGGGGGAACTATGGCTACACCTTC. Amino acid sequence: CSVAEGGGNYGYTF.

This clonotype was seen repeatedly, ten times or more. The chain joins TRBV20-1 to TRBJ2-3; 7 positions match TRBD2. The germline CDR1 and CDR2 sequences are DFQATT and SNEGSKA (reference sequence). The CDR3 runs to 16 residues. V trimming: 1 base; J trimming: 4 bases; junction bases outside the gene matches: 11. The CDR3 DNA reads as TGCAGTGCTAGAGGAATGGGGGGGAGGGCCGCAGATACGCAGTATTTT. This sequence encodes CSARGMGGRAADTQYF.

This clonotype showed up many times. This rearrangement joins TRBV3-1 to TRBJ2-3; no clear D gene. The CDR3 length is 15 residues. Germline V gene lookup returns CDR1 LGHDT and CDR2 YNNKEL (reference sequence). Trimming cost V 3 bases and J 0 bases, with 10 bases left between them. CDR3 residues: CASSQETRSTDTQYF. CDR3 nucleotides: TGTGCCAGCAGCCAGGAGACGCGAAGCACAGATACGCAGTATTTT.

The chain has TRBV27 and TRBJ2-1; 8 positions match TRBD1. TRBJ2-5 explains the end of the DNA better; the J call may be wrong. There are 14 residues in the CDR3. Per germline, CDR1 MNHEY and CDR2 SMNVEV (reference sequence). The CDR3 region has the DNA TGTGCCAGCAGTTCCCGACAGGGGATGGGGACCCAGTACTTC. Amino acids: CASSSRQGMGTQYF.